These 13 T cell receptor beta chains were all obtained from the same sample, sequenced in a study of breast tumors, draining lymph nodes, adjacent tissues. Using its own MiXCR run on the multiplex PCR reads, TCRdb lists one record per CDR3 protein. The sample lists 150,000 to 200,000 distinct CDR3 sequences, roughly 30% seen once, with 4% to 5.5% in the top ten. Axillary draining lymph nodes of breast cancer patients supplied the node samples. Sequencing was carried out using axillary lymph node tissue. The receptors derive from a female donor with breast cancer. Some clones in this sample may be carry-over from other donors' samples.

The sample holds many counts of this clonotype. This rearrangement joins TRBV5-1 to TRBJ2-1; D is perhaps TRBD1 (6 bases). This CDR3 is 17 amino acids long. Trimming pared 0 bases from V and 1 base from J, leaving 14 bases between. CDR1 SGHRS and CDR2 YFSETQ come from the germline V gene. CDR3 sequence: CASSLVSGTPSYNEQFF. For the CDR3, the DNA is TGCGCCAGCAGCTTGGTTTCCGGGACACCTTCCTACAATGAGCAGTTCTTC. The full variable domain, its missing parts supplied by reference TRBV5-1 and TRBJ2-1, is KAGVTQTPRYLIKTRGQQVTLSCSPISGHRSVSWYQQTPGQGLQFLFEYFSETQRNKGNFPGRFSGRQFSNSRSEMNVSTLELGDSALYLCASSLVSGTPSYNEQFFGPGTRLTVL.

V usage is TRBV4-1 and J usage is TRBJ2-7; D call uncertain. Germline CDR1 and CDR2: MGHRA and YSYEKL. The CDR3 loop spans 14 amino acids. V was trimmed by 1 base and J by 0 bases, leaving 7 bases between them. DNA of the CDR3: TGCGCCAGCAGCCAAGTACAGAGCTCCTACGAGCAGTACTTC. Protein product: CASSQVQSSYEQYF.

Many counts were recorded for this clonotype. The chain uses TRBV11-2 and TRBJ2-2; D remains unclear. The V end was cut by 0 bases, the J end by 6 bases, with 5 bases between. Germline assignment: CDR1 SGHAT and CDR2 FQNNGV. The CDR3 is 13 residues long. The CDR3 nucleotides read TGTGCCAGCAGCTTAGAAAGCTCCGGGGAGCTGTTTTTT. Translation: CASSLESSGELFF.

The table lists this clonotype with a few counts. A single base separates this from a much larger clone, so it may be a read error. This chain joins TRBV5-1 and TRBJ1-5, with 7 bases matching TRBD1. CDR1 and CDR2 (germline): SGHRS, YFSETQ. The CDR3 runs 14 residues. The CDR3 loop is CASSLTGANHPQHF. CDR3 nucleotides: TGCGCCAGCAGCTTGACAGGGGCAAATCACCCCCAGCATTTT. Supplemented by reference TRBV5-1 and TRBJ1-5, the full variable domain reads KAGVTQTPRYLIKTRGQQVTLSCSPISGHRSVSWYQQTPGQGLQFLFEYFSETQRNKGNFPGRFSGRQFSNSRSEMNVSTLELGDSALYLCASSLTGANHPQHFGDGTRLSIL.

Ten or more counts support this clonotype. The chain joins TRBV6-2 or TRBV6-3 to TRBJ1-4; no reliable D call. CDR1 and CDR2 from the germline V gene are MNHEY and SVGEGT. The CDR3 contains 15 residues. The V end lost 6 bases, the J end lost 2 bases, and 13 bases lay between the germline ends. The CDR3: CASSSISVTNEKLFF. DNA of the CDR3: TGTGCCAGCAGCTCGATTTCGGTGACTAATGAAAAACTGTTTTTT.

This clonotype occurred a few times. V and J are TRBV7-9 and TRBJ2-5; the D is unclear. This CDR3 is built from 12 residues. Trimming cost V 4 bases and J 7 bases, with 10 bases left between them. Germline-derived CDR1 and CDR2 are SEHNR and FQNEAQ (reference sequence). CDR3 region: CASSSLDGTQYF. DNA of the CDR3: TGTGCCAGCAGCTCCCTGGACGGGACCCAGTACTTC.

This clonotype was counted many times. The chain has TRBV9 and TRBJ2-1; 14 bases match TRBD2. CDR1 SGDLS and CDR2 YYNGEE come from the germline V gene. The CDR3 has 19 amino acids. With V trimmed by 0 bases and J by 9 bases, 14 bases remained unmatched. CDR3 sequence reads: CASSVEGYRGLAGVPEQFF. The CDR3 DNA reads as TGTGCCAGCAGCGTAGAGGGTTATAGGGGACTAGCGGGAGTCCCTGAGCAGTTCTTC.

The sample holds many counts of this clonotype. The chain carries TRBV4-1 and TRBJ2-7; 7 nucleotides line up with TRBD1. Germline V gene data show CDR1 as MGHRA and CDR2 as YSYEKL. CDR3 length: 14 residues. The trim removed 2 bases at V and 3 bases at J, leaving 4 bases unmatched. In DNA, the CDR3 is TGCGCCAGCAGCCAAATAACAGGGGACTACGAGCAGTACTTC. This translates into CASSQITGDYEQYF.

V usage is TRBV29-1 and J usage is TRBJ2-7; D could derive from TRBD1 or TRBD2 (6 bases each). There are 14 residues in the CDR3. Trimming stripped 8 bases from V and 9 bases from J, with 26 bases between. Per germline, CDR1 SQVTM and CDR2 ANQGSEA. CDR3 sequence: CSIRVPLGGWVQYF. DNA for the CDR3: TGCAGCATCCGAGTGCCATTGGGGGGCTGGGTGCAGTACTTC.

This clonotype was counted many times. The J gene is TRBJ2-5, the V gene TRBV7-9; 7 nucleotides align to TRBD1. The germline V gene encodes CDR1 SEHNR and CDR2 FQNEAQ (reference sequence). The length of the CDR3 is 15 residues. V was clipped by 6 bases and J by 5 bases; unmatched bases: 12. The CDR3 DNA is TGTGCCAGCAGTCTCCCCTTAGGGGGCGGTGAGACCCAGTACTTC. This encodes CASSLPLGGGETQYF.

Many counts were recorded for this clonotype. The V and J genes are TRBV11-2 and TRBJ2-7; D possibly corresponds to TRBD2 (6 bases). The germline V gene encodes CDR1 SGHAT and CDR2 FQNNGV. The length of the CDR3 is 15 residues. Trimming left V 0 bases short and J 3 bases short, with 12 bases between. The CDR3 here is CASSLDPSSGYEQYF. CDR3 nucleotides: TGTGCCAGCAGCTTAGATCCTAGTAGCGGCTACGAGCAGTACTTC.

At least ten counts were recorded for this clonotype. This chain joins TRBV5-1 and TRBJ1-4; D unresolved. Looked up from germline, CDR1 is SGHRS and CDR2 is YFSETQ. CDR3 length: 14 residues. The germline V and J ends were trimmed by 3 bases and 0 bases, with 6 bases remaining between them. This CDR3 is CASSSGATNEKLFF. The CDR3 region has the DNA TGCGCCAGCAGCTCAGGTGCAACTAATGAAAAACTGTTTTTT.

With regard to this clonotype: This sequence may be a read error, since a much larger clone differs from it by one base. The J gene is TRBJ2-7, the V gene TRBV20-1; D gene uncertain. The ends were cut back, 6 bases at V and 5 bases at J, with 23 bases in the middle. Germline V gene sequence: CDR1 DFQATT, CDR2 SNEGSKA (reference sequence). This CDR3 spans 15 amino acids. The CDR3 sequence: CSAASTFDSAHEQYF. DNA for the CDR3: TGCAGTGCCGCAAGTACCTTTGATTCAGCACACGAGCAGTACTTC.